Each of the 3 T cell receptor beta chains below was sequenced from the same sample in a study of blood T cell repertoires in COVID-19. Sequencing was performed with immunoSEQ multiplex PCR; in TCRdb, only in-frame clones are kept and a portion is missing. The sample has roughly 180,000 clones, 70% to 90% seen once; the top ten hold 5.4%. The specimen was peripheral blood. These receptors all stem from a woman aged 50 to 60 with COVID-19, enrolled during active disease.

This chain uses TRBV30 with TRBJ2-5; D not certain. V was shortened by 4 bases and J by 0 bases, with 9 bases between the two germline ends. This CDR3 spans 13 amino acids. In germline, CDR1 is GTSNPN, CDR2 SVGIG (reference sequence). The CDR3 coding sequence is TGTGCCTGGAACCAGGTGTACCAAGAGACCCAGTACTTC. Protein: CAWNQVYQETQYF.

The chain is built from TRBV21-1 and TRBJ2-3; the D call in the table, TRBD1, was not verified against the DNA. TRBV21-1 is shown as a pseudogene. This CDR3 has 16 residues. The chain's CDR3 is CASSLRTGESTDTQYF. CDR3 nucleotide sequence: TGTGCCAGCAGCCTACGGACAGGGGAGAGCACAGATACGCAGTATTTT.

The J gene is TRBJ1-1, the V gene TRBV7-3; D call uncertain. Germline V CDR1 and CDR2: SGHTA, FQGTGA. Trimming pared 1 base from V and 5 bases from J, leaving 11 bases between. The CDR3 runs 14 residues. The CDR3 DNA reads TGTGCCAGCAGCTTAAACGGGGTCGGAACTGAAGCTTTCTTT. Protein product: CASSLNGVGTEAFF.